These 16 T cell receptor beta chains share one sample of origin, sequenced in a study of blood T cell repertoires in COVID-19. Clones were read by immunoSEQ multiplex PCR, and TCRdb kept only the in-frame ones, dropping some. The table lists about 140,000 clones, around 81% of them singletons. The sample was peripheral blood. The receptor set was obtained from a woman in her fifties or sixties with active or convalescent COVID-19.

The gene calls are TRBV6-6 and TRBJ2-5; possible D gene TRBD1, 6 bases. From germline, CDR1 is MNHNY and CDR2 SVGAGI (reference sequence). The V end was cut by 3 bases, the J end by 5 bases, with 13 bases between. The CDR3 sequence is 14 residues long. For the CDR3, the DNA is TGTGCCAGCAGTTATTGGGGTAGGGGGGAGACCCAGTACTTC. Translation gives CASSYWGRGETQYF.

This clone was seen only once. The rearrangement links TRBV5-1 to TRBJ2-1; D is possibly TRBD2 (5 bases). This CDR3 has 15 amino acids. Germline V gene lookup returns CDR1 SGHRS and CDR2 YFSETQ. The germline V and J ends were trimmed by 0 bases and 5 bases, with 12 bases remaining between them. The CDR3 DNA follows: TGCGCCAGCAGCTTGGATAGCGCGACTCACAATGAGCAGTTCTTC. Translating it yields CASSLDSATHNEQFF.

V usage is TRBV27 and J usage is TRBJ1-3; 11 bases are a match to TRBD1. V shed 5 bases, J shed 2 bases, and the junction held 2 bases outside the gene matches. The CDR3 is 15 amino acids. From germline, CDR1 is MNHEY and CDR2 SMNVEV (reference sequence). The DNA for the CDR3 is TGTGCCAGCAGTAGGGACAGGGGGACTGGAAACACCATATATTTT. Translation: CASSRDRGTGNTIYF.

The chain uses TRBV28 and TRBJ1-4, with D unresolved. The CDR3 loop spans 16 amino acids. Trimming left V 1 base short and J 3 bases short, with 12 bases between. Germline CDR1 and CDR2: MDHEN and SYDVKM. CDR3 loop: CASSLSGVMANEKLFF. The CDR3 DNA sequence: TGTGCCAGCAGTTTATCTGGAGTAATGGCTAATGAAAAACTGTTTTTT.

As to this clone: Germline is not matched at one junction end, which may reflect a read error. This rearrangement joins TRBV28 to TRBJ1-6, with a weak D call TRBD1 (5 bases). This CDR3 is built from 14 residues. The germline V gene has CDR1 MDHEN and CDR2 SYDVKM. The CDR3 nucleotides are TGTGCCAGTAGTTATGGCCTAGGGGATTCACCCCTCCACTTT. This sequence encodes CASSYGLGDSPLHF.

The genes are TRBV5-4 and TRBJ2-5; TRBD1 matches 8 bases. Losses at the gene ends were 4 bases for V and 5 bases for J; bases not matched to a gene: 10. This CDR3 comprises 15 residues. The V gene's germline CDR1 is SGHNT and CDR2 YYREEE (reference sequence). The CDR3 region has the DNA TGTGCCAGCAGCAAAGGACAGGGTGATTTGGAGACCCAGTACTTC. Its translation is CASSKGQGDLETQYF.

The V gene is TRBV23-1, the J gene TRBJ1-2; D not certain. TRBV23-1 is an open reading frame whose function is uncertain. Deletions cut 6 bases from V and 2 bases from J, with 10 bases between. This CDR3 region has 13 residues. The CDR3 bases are TGCGCCAGCAGCGAGACCGGGAACTATGGCTACACCTTC. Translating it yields CASSETGNYGYTF.

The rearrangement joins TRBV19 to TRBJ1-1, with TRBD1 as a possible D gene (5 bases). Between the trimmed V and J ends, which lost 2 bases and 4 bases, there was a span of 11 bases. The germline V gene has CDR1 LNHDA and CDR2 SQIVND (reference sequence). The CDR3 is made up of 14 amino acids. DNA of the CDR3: TGTGCCAGTAGTATATCCCCGGGGGGCACTGAAGCTTTCTTT. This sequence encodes CASSISPGGTEAFF.

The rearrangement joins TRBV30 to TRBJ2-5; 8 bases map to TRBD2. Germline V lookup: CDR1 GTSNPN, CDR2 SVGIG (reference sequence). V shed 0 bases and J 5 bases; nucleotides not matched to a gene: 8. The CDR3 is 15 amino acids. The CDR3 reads CAWSVGAGEVETQYF. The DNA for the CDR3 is TGTGCCTGGAGTGTAGGAGCGGGAGAGGTGGAGACCCAGTACTTC.

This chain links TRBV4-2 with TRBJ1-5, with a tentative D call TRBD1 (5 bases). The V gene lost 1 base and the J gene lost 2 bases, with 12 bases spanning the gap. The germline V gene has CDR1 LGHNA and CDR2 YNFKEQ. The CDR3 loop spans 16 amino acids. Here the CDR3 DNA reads TGTGCCAGCAGCCAAGCGGGACTCGGGGGCAATCAGCCCCAGCATTTT. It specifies CASSQAGLGGNQPQHF.

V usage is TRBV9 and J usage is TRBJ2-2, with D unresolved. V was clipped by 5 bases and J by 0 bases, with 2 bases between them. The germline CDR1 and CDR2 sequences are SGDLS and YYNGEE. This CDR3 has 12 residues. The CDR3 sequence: CASSTNTGELFF. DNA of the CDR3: TGTGCCAGCAGTACGAACACCGGGGAGCTGTTTTTT.

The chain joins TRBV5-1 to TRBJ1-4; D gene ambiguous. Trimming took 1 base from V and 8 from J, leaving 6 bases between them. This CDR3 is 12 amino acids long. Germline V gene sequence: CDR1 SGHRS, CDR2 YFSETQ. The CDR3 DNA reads TGCGCCAGCAGCTTGTCCGGGGAAAAACTGTTTTTT. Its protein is CASSLSGEKLFF.

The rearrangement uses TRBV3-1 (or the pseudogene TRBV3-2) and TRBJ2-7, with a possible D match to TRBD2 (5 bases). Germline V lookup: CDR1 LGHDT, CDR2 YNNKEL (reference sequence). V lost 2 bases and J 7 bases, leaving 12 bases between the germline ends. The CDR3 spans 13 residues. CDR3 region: CASSQWLALEQYF. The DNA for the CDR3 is TGTGCCAGCAGCCAATGGCTAGCACTAGAGCAGTACTTC.

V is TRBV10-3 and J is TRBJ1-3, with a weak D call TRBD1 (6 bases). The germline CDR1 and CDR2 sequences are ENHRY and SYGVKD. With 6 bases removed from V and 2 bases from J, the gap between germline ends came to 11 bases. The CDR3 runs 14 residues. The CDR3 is CAIRDSGTGNTIYF. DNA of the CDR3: TGTGCCATCAGGGACAGCGGAACTGGAAACACCATATATTTT.

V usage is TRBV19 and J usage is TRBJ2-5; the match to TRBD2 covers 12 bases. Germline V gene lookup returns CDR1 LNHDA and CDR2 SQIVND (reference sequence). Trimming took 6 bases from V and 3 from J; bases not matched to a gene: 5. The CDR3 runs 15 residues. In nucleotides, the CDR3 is TGTGCCAGTAGACTAGCGGGAGGACAGGAAGAGACCCAGTACTTC. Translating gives CASRLAGGQEETQYF.

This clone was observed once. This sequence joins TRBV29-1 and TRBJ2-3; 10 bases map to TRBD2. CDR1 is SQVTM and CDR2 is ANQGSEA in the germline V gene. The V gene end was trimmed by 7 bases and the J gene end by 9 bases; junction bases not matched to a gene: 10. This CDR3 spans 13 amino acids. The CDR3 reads CSAIAGGLLTQYF. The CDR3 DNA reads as TGCAGCGCTATAGCGGGAGGACTGTTGACGCAGTATTTT.